This T cell receptor (beta chain) was sequenced during a study of CD4 and CD8 cells across lung adenocarcinoma regions. TCRdb reprocessed the PCR reads via MiXCR and lists one record per CDR3 protein. The sample shows under 8,000 distinct CDR3 sequences, under 55% of them seen only once. This clonotype was counted a few times. J was trimmed by 1 base and V by 6 bases; bases with no gene match: 15. CDR3 size: 19 residues. Per the germline V gene, CDR1 is SGHAT and CDR2 is FQNNGV. Localized lung adenocarcinoma, a non-small cell lung cancer, affected the donors. The chain employs TRBV11-2 and TRBJ2-5; the match to TRBD2 covers 12 bases. Sequencing used CD8+ T cells from the center of a lung tumor. This clonotype originated in a female donor with lung adenocarcinoma. The CD4 and CD8 labels of this study may be unreliable. The CDR3 reads CASRGGASGGAVPQETQYF. The CDR3 DNA reads TGTGCCAGCAGGGGTGGGGCTAGCGGGGGGGCCGTCCCCCAAGAGACCCAGTACTTC. The full variable domain, rest sourced from reference TRBV11-2 and TRBJ2-5, is EAGVAQSPRYKIIEKRQSVAFWCNPISGHATLYWYQQILGQGPKLLIQFQNNGVVDDSQLPKDRFSAERLKGVDSTLKIQPAKLEDSAVYLCASRGGASGGAVPQETQYFGPGTRLLVL.